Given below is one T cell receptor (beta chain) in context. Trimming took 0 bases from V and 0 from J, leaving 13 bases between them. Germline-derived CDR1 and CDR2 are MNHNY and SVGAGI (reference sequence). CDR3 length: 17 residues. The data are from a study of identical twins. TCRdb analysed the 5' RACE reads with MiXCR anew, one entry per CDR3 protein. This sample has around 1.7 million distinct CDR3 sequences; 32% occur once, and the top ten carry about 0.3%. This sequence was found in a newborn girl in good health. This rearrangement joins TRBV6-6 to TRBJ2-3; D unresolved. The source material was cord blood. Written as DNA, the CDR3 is TGTGCCAGCAGTTACTCGATGGGTGGAGTAAGCACAGATACGCAGTATTTT. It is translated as CASSYSMGGVSTDTQYF.